This T cell receptor beta chain derives from a study of cytomegalovirus exposure and HLA in healthy donors. Study conclusions and caveats: Across donors, sequencing depth was assumed by presence/absence analyses to be roughly uniform.

Concerning this clone: Its antigen remains unknown.

The CDR3 is 15 residues long. Trimming took off 0 bases at V and 0 bases at J, with 7 bases between the two ends. CDR1 is KGHSH, CDR2 LQKENI, per germline. With 60 Vbeta and 13 Jbeta primers, the PCR was carried out. Clones were sequenced by immunoSEQ multiplex PCR, and TCRdb holds only the in-frame ones, with some missing. The table lists around 120,000 clones, 75% to 85% of them singletons. The V gene is TRBV18, the J gene TRBJ2-3, with a possible D match to TRBD1 (6 bases). Material for sequencing was PBMCs. This receptor was taken from a man younger than 35 in good health and CMV-seronegative. The CDR3 region has the DNA TGTGCCAGCTCACCACCCGGACAGAGCACAGATACGCAGTATTTT. Its protein is CASSPPGQSTDTQYF.